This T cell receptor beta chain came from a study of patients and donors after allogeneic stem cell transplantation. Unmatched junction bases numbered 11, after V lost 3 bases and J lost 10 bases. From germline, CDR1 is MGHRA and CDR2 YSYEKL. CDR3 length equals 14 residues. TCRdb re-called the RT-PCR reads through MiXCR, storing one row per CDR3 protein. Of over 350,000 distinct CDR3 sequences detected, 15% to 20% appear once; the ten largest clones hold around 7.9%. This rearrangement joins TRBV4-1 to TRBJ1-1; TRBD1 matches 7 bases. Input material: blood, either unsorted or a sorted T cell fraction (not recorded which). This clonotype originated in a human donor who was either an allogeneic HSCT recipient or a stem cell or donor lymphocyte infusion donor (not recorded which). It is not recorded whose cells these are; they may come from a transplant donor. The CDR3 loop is CASSHDRALRRAFF. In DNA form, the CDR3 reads TGCGCCAGCAGCCATGACAGGGCCCTGCGCCGAGCTTTCTTT.